The 24 T cell receptor beta chains presented below share a single source sample, sequenced in a study of response to subunit inactivated influenza vaccine. MiXCR, applied by TCRdb to the RT-PCR reads, yields one record per CDR3 protein. The sample includes some 550,000 distinct CDR3 sequences, roughly 25% of them seen just once. These data were likewise used in another study, on T cells expressing NK-cell markers. From that report: What made the TCR beta cDNA was 5'RACE template switching with UMIs.

The sample consisted of CD4+ T cells sorted from PBMCs, taken about 11 days after vaccination. These receptors originate from a man over 45 who received an inactivated influenza vaccine.

The chain is built from TRBV5-6 and TRBJ1-6, with a weak D call TRBD1 (6 bases). V lost 7 bases, J lost 9 bases, and 14 bases lay in between. The germline CDR1 and CDR2 sequences are SGHDT and YYEEEE. This CDR3 contains 13 residues. In DNA, the CDR3 is TGTGCCAGCGGCCGGGACAATTCTTCACCCCTCCACTTT. Its translation is CASGRDNSSPLHF.

The chain has TRBV28 and TRBJ2-5; no firm D call. V was pared by 8 bases and J by 2 bases, with 21 bases between. The germline V gene has CDR1 MDHEN and CDR2 SYDVKM. The CDR3 sequence is 16 residues long. The CDR3 sequence: CASRAPGPIRQETQYF. The DNA for the CDR3 is TGTGCCAGCCGAGCGCCCGGGCCGATACGACAAGAGACCCAGTACTTC.

The chain joins TRBV19 to TRBJ1-2; D gene uncertain. The germline V gene encodes CDR1 LNHDA and CDR2 SQIVND (reference sequence). The CDR3 is 13 amino acids. With 5 bases removed from V and 2 bases from J, the gap between germline ends came to 9 bases. The CDR3, as DNA: TGTGCCAGTAGTTGGCCGTCAAACTATGGCTACACCTTC. It translates to CASSWPSNYGYTF.

This clonotype was detected a few times. The chain joins TRBV3-1 to TRBJ1-6; D call uncertain. Germline CDR1 and CDR2: LGHDT and YNNKEL (reference sequence). This CDR3 has 13 residues. The V and J ends lost 1 base and 10 bases respectively, with 8 bases between them. The CDR3 sequence: CASSQVNRSPLHF. Written as DNA, the CDR3 is TGTGCCAGCAGCCAAGTTAACAGATCACCCCTCCACTTT. Full variable domain (remainder filled in from reference TRBV3-1 and TRBJ1-6): DTAVSQTPKYLVTQMGNDKSIKCEQNLGHDTMYWYKQDSKKFLKIMFSYNNKELIINETVPNRFSPKSPDKAHLNLHINSLELGDSAVYFCASSQVNRSPLHFGNGTRLTVT.

This clonotype was counted only a few times. The V call is TRBV6-1, the J call TRBJ2-7; perhaps TRBD1 as D (5 bases). CDR3 length: 13 residues. Trimming took 6 bases from V and 5 from J, leaving 14 bases between them. Germline V gene lookup returns CDR1 MNHNS and CDR2 SASEGT. CDR3 amino acids: CASSQAQGDEQYF. The CDR3 DNA sequence: TGTGCCAGCAGCCAAGCTCAAGGGGACGAGCAGTACTTC.

The V call is TRBV12-3 or TRBV12-4, the J call TRBJ1-1; the D gene is possibly TRBD1 (6 bases). V lost 1 base, J lost 3 bases, and 12 bases lay in between. The CDR3 totals 15 residues. The DNA of the CDR3 is TGTGCCAGCAGTTTAGTGGGACACCATCACACTGAAGCTTTCTTT. Protein: CASSLVGHHHTEAFF.

The chain couples TRBV6-2 or TRBV6-3 to TRBJ1-2; the match to TRBD1 covers 8 bases. Germline trimming cut 5 bases from V and 7 bases from J; bases unmatched to any gene: 15. Germline CDR1 reads MNHEY; CDR2 reads SVGEGT. The CDR3 extends over 16 amino acids. CDR3: CASSHPGQAILPGYTF. In DNA form, the CDR3 reads TGTGCCAGCAGTCACCCGGGACAGGCGATTCTTCCTGGCTACACCTTC.

The chain recombines TRBV6-1 with TRBJ2-6; 7 bases fit TRBD1. The length of the CDR3 is 14 residues. Germline V gene sequence: CDR1 MNHNS, CDR2 SASEGT. Trimming removed 7 bases from V and 2 bases from J; junction bases left unmatched: 2. The CDR3 nucleotides read TGTGCCAGCATGACAGGGCCTGGGGCCAACGTCCTGACTTTC. It translates to CASMTGPGANVLTF.

CDR3 protein: CASSQGGTYSPLHF. The CDR3 nucleotides read TGCGCCAGCAGCCAAGGAGGTACCTATTCACCCCTCCACTTT. V gene TRBV4-1 combines with J gene TRBJ1-6; D is undetermined. This CDR3 is 14 amino acids long. Trimming left V 1 base short and J 8 bases short, with 9 bases between. The V gene's germline CDR1 is MGHRA and CDR2 YSYEKL.

J is TRBJ2-7 and V is TRBV4-1, with TRBD2 matching over 9 bases. CDR3 length equals 15 residues. The V segment lost 1 base and the J segment 2 bases; nucleotides outside the gene matches: 3. Germline V CDR1 and CDR2: MGHRA, YSYEKL. CDR3 amino acids: CASSQVLAGPYEQYF. The CDR3 DNA reads as TGCGCCAGCAGCCAAGTACTAGCGGGCCCCTACGAGCAGTACTTC.

This clonotype was found a few times. The rearrangement uses TRBV29-1 and TRBJ2-7; 9 nucleotides agree with TRBD1. J lost 3 bases, V lost 2 bases, and 2 bases had no gene match. CDR1 and CDR2 from the germline V gene are SQVTM and ANQGSEA. The CDR3 spans 13 residues. CDR3: CSVEMTGGYEQYF. In DNA, the CDR3 is TGCAGCGTTGAAATGACAGGGGGCTACGAGCAGTACTTC.

This chain connects TRBV6-2 or TRBV6-3 to TRBJ2-3; D is ambiguous. Germline V lookup: CDR1 MNHEY, CDR2 SVGEGT. V lost 6 bases, J lost 2 bases, and 15 bases lay in between. The CDR3 totals 15 residues. The CDR3 is CASRPLRRNTDTQYF. In DNA, the CDR3 is TGTGCCAGCAGACCCCTTCGGCGGAACACAGATACGCAGTATTTT.

This chain uses TRBV7-2 with TRBJ1-3; TRBD1 matches at 7 bases. Per germline, CDR1 SGHTA and CDR2 FQGNSA. The ends lost 5 bases at V and 4 bases at J; junction bases unmatched: 14. The CDR3 contains 17 residues. CDR3 nucleotides: TGTGCCAGCAGCGGCCGACAGGGAGCCCTGACCGGAAACACCATATATTTT. Protein product: CASSGRQGALTGNTIYF.

The rearrangement joins TRBV29-1 to TRBJ1-4; TRBD1 matches at 7 bases. The CDR3 is 14 residues long. Trimming cost V 6 bases and J 6 bases; bases outside gene matches: 10. Germline assignment: CDR1 SQVTM and CDR2 ANQGSEA. The CDR3 here is CSVGTRQGDEKLFF. CDR3 coding DNA: TGCAGCGTAGGAACGAGACAGGGAGATGAAAAACTGTTTTTT.

This clonotype was observed a handful of times. This rearrangement joins TRBV5-6 to TRBJ2-3; D gene unclear. V was cut by 2 bases and J by 6 bases, with 16 bases left in between. The CDR3 extends over 15 amino acids. Germline CDR1 reads SGHDT; CDR2 reads YYEEEE. The CDR3 here is CASSLSGRAADTQYF. Here the CDR3 DNA reads TGTGCCAGCAGCTTATCTGGTCGGGCGGCGGATACGCAGTATTTT.

The chain employs TRBV6-5 and TRBJ2-3; 10 nucleotides agree with TRBD1. The length of the CDR3 is 15 residues. Per germline, CDR1 MNHEY and CDR2 SVGAGI. V dropped 2 bases and J dropped 6; count of bases not matched to a gene: 5. The CDR3, as DNA: TGTGCCAGCAGTTACGGGACAGGGGTGGTGGATACGCAGTATTTT. Encoded protein: CASSYGTGVVDTQYF.

The rearrangement joins TRBV11-2 to TRBJ2-5, with D perhaps TRBD2 (6 bases). Germline V lookup: CDR1 SGHAT, CDR2 FQNNGV. Trimming removed 5 bases at V and 4 bases at J, with 20 bases between. This CDR3 is built from 16 residues. CDR3 coding DNA: TGTGCCAGCAGCCGCCTTAATTTTGGAGCGGGAGAGACCCAGTACTTC. This encodes CASSRLNFGAGETQYF.

This clonotype was detected a few times. This rearrangement joins TRBV29-1 to TRBJ2-5; D is unresolved. V shed 7 bases and J shed 2 bases, with 14 bases lying between them. There are 13 residues in the CDR3. CDR1 SQVTM and CDR2 ANQGSEA come from the germline V gene. CDR3: CSALLPGQETQYF. CDR3 sequence (DNA): TGCAGCGCCCTCCTCCCGGGTCAAGAGACCCAGTACTTC.

This clonotype has more than one count but fewer than ten. The chain carries TRBV6-5 and TRBJ1-5; tentatively, D is TRBD1 (5 bases). This CDR3 region has 14 residues. Germline-derived CDR1 and CDR2 are MNHEY and SVGAGI. V was shortened by 0 bases and J by 7 bases, with 10 bases between the two germline ends. The CDR3 sequence: CASSYSMGTQPQHF. The CDR3 DNA sequence: TGTGCCAGCAGTTACTCGATGGGGACCCAGCCCCAGCATTTT.

Regarding this clonotype: The junction departs from germline at one end; a sequencing error may be responsible. The chain combines TRBV12-3 or TRBV12-4 with TRBJ1-4, with TRBD1 identical over 9 bases. This CDR3 is 15 amino acids long. The CDR3: CASSTLGQGGENLFF. CDR3 coding DNA: TGTGCCAGCAGTACCCTGGGACAGGGAGGAGAAAATCTGTTTTTT.

This clonotype was picked up a small number of times. J is TRBJ2-1 and V is TRBV7-6, with D unresolved. Germline values: CDR1 SGHVS, CDR2 FNYEAQ. The CDR3 sequence is 13 residues long. V lost 5 bases to trimming and J lost 7 bases, with 12 bases between them. The CDR3 is CASSPRRWNEQFF. The CDR3 DNA follows: TGTGCCAGCAGCCCCAGAAGGTGGAATGAGCAGTTCTTC. The whole variable domain, remainder taken from reference TRBV7-6 and TRBJ2-1, is GAGVSQSPRYKVTKRGQDVALRCDPISGHVSLYWYRQALGQGPEFLTYFNYEAQQDKSGLPNDRFSAERPEGSISTLTIQRTEQRDSAMYRCASSPRRWNEQFFGPGTRLTVL.

This chain links TRBV12-3 or TRBV12-4 with TRBJ2-2, with D unclear. The ends were cut back, 5 bases at V and 6 bases at J, with 10 bases in the middle. The CDR3 totals 13 residues. CDR3 in DNA: TGTGCCAGCAGTCCTGTAGGGTCCGGGGAGCTGTTTTTT. Protein product: CASSPVGSGELFF.

This clonotype was counted a few times. This sequence joins TRBV2 and TRBJ2-3; 7 nucleotides agree with TRBD1. J was trimmed by 1 base and V by 4 bases; bases with no gene match: 2. The CDR3 is made up of 14 amino acids. In germline, CDR1 is SNHLY, CDR2 FYNNEI. CDR3 DNA sequence: TGTGCCAGCAGTGGGGACAGTCGCACAGATACGCAGTATTTT. As protein: CASSGDSRTDTQYF.

This clonotype was seen ten or more times. V and J are TRBV6-1 and TRBJ2-5; D perhaps matches TRBD1 (6 bases). Per germline, CDR1 MNHNS and CDR2 SASEGT. The CDR3 covers 16 residues. With 6 bases removed from V and 3 bases from J, the gap between germline ends came to 20 bases. CDR3 bases: TGTGCCAGCAGAGCTAATGAGGGGACACCTAAAGAGACCCAGTACTTC. As protein: CASRANEGTPKETQYF.